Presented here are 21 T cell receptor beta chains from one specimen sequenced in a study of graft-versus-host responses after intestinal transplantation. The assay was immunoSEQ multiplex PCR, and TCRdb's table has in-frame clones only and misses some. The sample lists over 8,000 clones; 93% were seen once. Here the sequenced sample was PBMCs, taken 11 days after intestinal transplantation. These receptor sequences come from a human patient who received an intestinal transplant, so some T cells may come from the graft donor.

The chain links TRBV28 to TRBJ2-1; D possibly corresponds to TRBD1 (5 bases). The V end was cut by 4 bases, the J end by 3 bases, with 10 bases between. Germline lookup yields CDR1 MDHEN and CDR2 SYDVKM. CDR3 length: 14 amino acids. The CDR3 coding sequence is TGTGCCAGCAGTTATTCCAGGGTCTACAATGAGCAGTTCTTC. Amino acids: CASSYSRVYNEQFF.

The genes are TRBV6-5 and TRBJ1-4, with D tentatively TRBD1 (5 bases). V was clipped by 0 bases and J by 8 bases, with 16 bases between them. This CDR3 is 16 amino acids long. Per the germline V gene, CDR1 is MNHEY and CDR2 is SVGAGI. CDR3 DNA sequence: TGTGCCAGCAGTTACTCGATCCAGGGCCGCTTCGAAAAACTGTTTTTT. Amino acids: CASSYSIQGRFEKLFF.

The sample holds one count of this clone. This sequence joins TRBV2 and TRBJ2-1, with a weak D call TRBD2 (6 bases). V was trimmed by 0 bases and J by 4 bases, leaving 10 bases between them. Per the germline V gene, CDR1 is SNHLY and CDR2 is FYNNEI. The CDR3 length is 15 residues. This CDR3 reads CASSEAGGRYNEQFF. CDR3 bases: TGTGCCAGCAGTGAAGCGGGGGGACGTTACAATGAGCAGTTCTTC.

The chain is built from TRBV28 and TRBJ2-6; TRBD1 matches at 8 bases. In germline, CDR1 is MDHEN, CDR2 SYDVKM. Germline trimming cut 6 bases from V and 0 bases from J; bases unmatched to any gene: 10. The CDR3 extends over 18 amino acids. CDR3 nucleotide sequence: TGTGCCAGCAGGAAACCGGGACAGGTCTTCTCTGGGGCCAACGTCCTGACTTTC. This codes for CASRKPGQVFSGANVLTF.

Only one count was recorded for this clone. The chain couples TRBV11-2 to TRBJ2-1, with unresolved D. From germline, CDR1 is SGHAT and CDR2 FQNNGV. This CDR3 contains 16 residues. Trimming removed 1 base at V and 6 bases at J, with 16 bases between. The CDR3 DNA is TGTGCCAGCAGCTTAGCCGACACAAGATTAGGCAATGAGCAGTTCTTC. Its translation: CASSLADTRLGNEQFF.

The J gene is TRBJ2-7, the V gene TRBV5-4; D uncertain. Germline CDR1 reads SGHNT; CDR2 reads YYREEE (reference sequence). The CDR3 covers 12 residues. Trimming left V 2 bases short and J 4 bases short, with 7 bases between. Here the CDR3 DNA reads TGTGCCAGCAGCTTTTCAGGTTACGAGCAGTACGTC. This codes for CASSFSGYEQYV.

The CDR3 coding sequence is TGTGCCAGCAGCTCGATCCGGGACAGGGGTTACGAGCAGTACTTC. This translates into CASSSIRDRGYEQYF. The rearrangement links TRBV11-2 to TRBJ2-7; 10 nucleotides line up with TRBD1. The CDR3 spans 15 residues. The V segment lost 4 bases and the J segment 4 bases; nucleotides outside the gene matches: 7. CDR1 and CDR2 from the germline V gene are SGHAT and FQNNGV.

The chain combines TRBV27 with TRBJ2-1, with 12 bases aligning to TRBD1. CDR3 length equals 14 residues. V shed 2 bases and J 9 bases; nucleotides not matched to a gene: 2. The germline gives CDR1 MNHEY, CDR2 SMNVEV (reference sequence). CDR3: CASSLGTGGIEQFF. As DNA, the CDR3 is TGTGCCAGCAGTTTAGGGACAGGGGGCATTGAGCAGTTCTTC.

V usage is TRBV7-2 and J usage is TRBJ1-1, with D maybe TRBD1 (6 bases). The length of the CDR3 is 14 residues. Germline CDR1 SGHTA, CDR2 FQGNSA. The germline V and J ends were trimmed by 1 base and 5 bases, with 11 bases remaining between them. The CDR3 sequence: CASSLVGAGTEAFF. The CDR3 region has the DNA TGTGCCAGCAGCTTAGTGGGGGCTGGGACTGAAGCTTTCTTT.

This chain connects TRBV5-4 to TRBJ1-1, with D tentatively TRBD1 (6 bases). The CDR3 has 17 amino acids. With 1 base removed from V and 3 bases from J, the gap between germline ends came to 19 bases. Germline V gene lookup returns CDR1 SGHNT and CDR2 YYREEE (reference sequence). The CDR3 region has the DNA TGTGCCAGCAGCTTGTCTGGGACACCCGTGTCCGACACTGAAGCTTTCTTT. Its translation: CASSLSGTPVSDTEAFF.

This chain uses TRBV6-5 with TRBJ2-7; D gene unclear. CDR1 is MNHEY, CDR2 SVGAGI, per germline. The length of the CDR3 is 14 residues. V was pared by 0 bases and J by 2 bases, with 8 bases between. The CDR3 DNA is TGTGCCAGCAGTTACTCTTTCGCGGCCTACGAGCAGTACTTC. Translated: CASSYSFAAYEQYF.

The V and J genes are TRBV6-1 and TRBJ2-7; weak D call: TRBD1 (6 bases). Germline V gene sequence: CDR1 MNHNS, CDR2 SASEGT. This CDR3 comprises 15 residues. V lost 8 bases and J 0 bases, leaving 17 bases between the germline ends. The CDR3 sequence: CASSWGHQSSYEQYF. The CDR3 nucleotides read TGTGCCAGCTCCTGGGGACACCAAAGCTCCTACGAGCAGTACTTC.

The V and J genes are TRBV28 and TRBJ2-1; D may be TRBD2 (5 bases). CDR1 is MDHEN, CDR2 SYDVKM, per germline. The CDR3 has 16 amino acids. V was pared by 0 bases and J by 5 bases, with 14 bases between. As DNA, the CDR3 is TGTGCCAGCAGTTTATGGTTCCAGCGGCTCGACAATGAGCAGTTCTTC. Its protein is CASSLWFQRLDNEQFF.

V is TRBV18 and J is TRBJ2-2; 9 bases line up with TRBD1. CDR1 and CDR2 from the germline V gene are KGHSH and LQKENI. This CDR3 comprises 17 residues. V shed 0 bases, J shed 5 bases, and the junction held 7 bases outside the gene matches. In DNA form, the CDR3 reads TGTGCCAGCTCACCACCGGAAAACAGGGGGCCTACCGGGGAGCTGTTTTTT. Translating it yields CASSPPENRGPTGELFF.

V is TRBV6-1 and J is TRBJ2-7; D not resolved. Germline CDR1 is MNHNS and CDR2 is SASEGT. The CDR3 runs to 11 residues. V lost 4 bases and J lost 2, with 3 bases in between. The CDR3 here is CASSVTYEQYF. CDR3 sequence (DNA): TGTGCCAGCAGTGTAACCTACGAGCAGTACTTC.

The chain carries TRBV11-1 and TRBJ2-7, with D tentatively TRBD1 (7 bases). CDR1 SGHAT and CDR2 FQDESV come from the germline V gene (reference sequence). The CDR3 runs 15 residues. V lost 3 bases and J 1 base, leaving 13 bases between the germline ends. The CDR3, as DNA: TGTGCCAGCAGCTTGCGGGACAGCATTTCCTACGAGCAGTACTTC. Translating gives CASSLRDSISYEQYF.

CDR3 in DNA: TGCGCCAGCAGCCCGACCATGGGTAGCGGGAGTGCCGATGAGCAGTTCTTC. It encodes CASSPTMGSGSADEQFF. The V and J genes are TRBV4-1 and TRBJ2-1; 9 nucleotides agree with TRBD2. CDR3 size: 17 residues. Trimming at V came to 4 bases and at J to 8 bases, leaving 15 bases not matched to a gene. Germline loops: CDR1 MGHRA, CDR2 YSYEKL.

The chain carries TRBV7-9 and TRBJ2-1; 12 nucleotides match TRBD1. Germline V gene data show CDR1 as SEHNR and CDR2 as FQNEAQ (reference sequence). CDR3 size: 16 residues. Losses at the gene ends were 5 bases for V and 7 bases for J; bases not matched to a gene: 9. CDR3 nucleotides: TGTGCCAGCAGCCCTCCGGGACAGGGGGCGCGAAATGAGCAGTTCTTC. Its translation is CASSPPGQGARNEQFF. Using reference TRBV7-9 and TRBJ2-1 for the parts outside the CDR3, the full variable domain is DTGVSQNPRHKITKRGQNVTFRCDPISEHNRLYWYRQTLGQGPEFLTYFQNEAQLEKSRLLSDRFSAERPKGSFSTLEIQRTEQGDSAMYLCASSPPGQGARNEQFFGPGTRLTVL.

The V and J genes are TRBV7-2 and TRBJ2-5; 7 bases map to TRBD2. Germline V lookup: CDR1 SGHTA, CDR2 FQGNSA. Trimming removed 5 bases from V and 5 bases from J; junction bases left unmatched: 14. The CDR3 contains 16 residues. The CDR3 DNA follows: TGTGCCAGCAGCCCCAAGGAAGCGGGGAGTGGGGAGACCCAGTACTTC. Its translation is CASSPKEAGSGETQYF.

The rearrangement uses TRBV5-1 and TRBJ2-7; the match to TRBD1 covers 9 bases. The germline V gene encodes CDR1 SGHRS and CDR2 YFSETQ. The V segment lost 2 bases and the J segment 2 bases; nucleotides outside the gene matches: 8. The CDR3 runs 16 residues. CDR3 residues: CASSFPRDRVPYEQYV. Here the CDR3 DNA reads TGCGCCAGCAGCTTCCCCCGGGACAGGGTTCCCTACGAGCAGTACGTC.

The CDR3 is CASSFSGGRARNEQFF. CDR3 nucleotide sequence: TGTGCCAGCAGTTTTAGCGGGGGGAGGGCCCGCAATGAGCAGTTCTTC. The chain is built from TRBV28 and TRBJ2-1, with 10 bases matching TRBD2. J was trimmed by 6 bases and V by 3 bases; bases with no gene match: 8. This CDR3 spans 16 amino acids. CDR1 is MDHEN, CDR2 SYDVKM, per germline. The full variable domain, completed using reference TRBV28 and TRBJ2-1, is DVKVTQSSRYLVKRTGEKVFLECVQDMDHENMFWYRQDPGLGLRLIYFSYDVKMKEKGDIPEGYSVSREKKERFSLILESASTNQTSMYLCASSFSGGRARNEQFFGPGTRLTVL.